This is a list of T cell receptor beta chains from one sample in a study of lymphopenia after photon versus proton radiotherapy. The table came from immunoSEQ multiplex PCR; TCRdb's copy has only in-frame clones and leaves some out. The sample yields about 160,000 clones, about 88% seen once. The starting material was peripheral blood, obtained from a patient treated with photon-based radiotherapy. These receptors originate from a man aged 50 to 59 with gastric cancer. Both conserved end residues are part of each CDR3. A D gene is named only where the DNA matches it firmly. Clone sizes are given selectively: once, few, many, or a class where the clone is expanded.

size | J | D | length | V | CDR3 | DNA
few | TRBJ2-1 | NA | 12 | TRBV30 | CAWSVPASEQFF | TGTGCCTGGAGTGTACCAGCATCCGAGCAGTTCTTC
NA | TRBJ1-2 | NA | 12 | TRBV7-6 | CASSLGGFGYTF | TGTGCCAGCAGCTTAGGAGGGTTTGGCTACACCTTC
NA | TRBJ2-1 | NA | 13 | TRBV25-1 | CASSEKSRYEQFF | TGTGCCAGCAGTGAAAAAAGCCGTTATGAGCAGTTCTTC
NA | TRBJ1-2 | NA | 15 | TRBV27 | CASSSWVDTADGYTF | TGTGCCAGCAGTTCGTGGGTGGACACCGCCGATGGCTACACCTTC
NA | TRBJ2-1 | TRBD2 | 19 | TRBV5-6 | CASSLGPSGRASSYNEQFF | TGTGCCAGCAGCTTGGGACCTAGCGGGAGGGCCTCCTCCTACAATGAGCAGTTCTTC
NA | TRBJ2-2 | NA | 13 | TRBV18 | CASSPPNTGELFF | TGTGCCAGCTCACCACCCAACACCGGGGAGCTGTTTTTT
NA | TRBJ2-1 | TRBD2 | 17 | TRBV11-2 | CASSLAGTSRPYNEQFF | TGTGCCAGCAGCCTAGCGGGGACTAGCAGGCCCTACAATGAGCAGTTCTTC
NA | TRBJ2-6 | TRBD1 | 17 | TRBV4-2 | CASSQDRGTSGANVLTF | TGTGCCAGCAGCCAAGACAGGGGGACGTCTGGGGCCAACGTCCTGACTTTC
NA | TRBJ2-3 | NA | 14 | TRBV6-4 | CASSDSTDFKRQYF | TGTGCCAGCAGTGACTCGACTGACTTCAAGAGACAGTATTTT
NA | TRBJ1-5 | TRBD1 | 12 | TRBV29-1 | CSCADRGQPQHF | TGCAGCTGCGCGGACAGGGGACAGCCCCAGCATTTT
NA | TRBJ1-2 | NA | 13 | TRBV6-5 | CASTRKGTDGYTF | TGTGCCAGCACCCGGAAGGGGACTGATGGCTACACCTTC
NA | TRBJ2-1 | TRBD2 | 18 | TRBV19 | CASSIGAGGGRSYNEQFF | TGTGCCAGTAGTATTGGGGCGGGGGGAGGCCGCTCCTACAATGAGCAGTTCTTC
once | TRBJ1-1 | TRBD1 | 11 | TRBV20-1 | CSAQGDKGAFF | TGCAGTGCCCAGGGGGACAAAGGGGCTTTCTTT
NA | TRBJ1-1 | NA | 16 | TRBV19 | CASSIVQGKVNTEAFF | TGTGCCAGTAGTATCGTCCAGGGGAAGGTGAACACTGAAGCTTTCTTT
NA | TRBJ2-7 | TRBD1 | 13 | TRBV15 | CATRGTVSYEQYF | TGTGCCACCAGAGGGACAGTCTCCTACGAGCAGTACTTC
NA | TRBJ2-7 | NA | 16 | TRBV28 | CASSLVLPSSSYEQYF | TGTGCCAGCAGTTTAGTACTACCATCTAGCTCCTACGAGCAGTACTTC
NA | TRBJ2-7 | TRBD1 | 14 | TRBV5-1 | CASSLDRGSYEQYF | TGCGCCAGCAGCTTGGACAGGGGATCCTACGAGCAGTACTTC
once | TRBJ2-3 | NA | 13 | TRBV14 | CASSQELVATQYF | TGTGCCAGCAGCCAAGAGTTAGTAGCAACGCAGTATTTT
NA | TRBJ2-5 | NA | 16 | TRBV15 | CATSREDGRHQETQYF | TGTGCCACCAGCAGAGAGGACGGGAGACACCAAGAGACCCAGTACTTC
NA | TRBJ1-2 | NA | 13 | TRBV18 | CASSPPSDLGYTF | TGTGCCAGCTCACCACCGTCGGACCTTGGCTACACCTTC
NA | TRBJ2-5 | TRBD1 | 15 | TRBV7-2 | CASSLGTGKRETQYF | TGTGCCAGCAGCTTAGGGACAGGAAAAAGAGAGACCCAGTACTTC
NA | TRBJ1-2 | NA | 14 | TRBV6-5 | CASSRSRQVYGYTF | TGTGCCAGCAGCCGCTCTCGACAAGTCTATGGCTACACCTTC
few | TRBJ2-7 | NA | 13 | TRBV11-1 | CASSPGQSYEQYF | TGTGCCAGCAGCCCGGGACAATCCTACGAGCAGTACTTC
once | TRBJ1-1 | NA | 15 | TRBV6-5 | CASSYGLGMNTEAFF | TGTGCCAGCAGTTACGGTTTGGGAATGAACACTGAAGCTTTCTTT
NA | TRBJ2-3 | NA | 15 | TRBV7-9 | CASSSLQGSTDTQYF | TGTGCCAGCAGCTCCCTTCAGGGCAGCACAGATACGCAGTATTTT
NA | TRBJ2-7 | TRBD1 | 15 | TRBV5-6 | CASSTGQGISYEQYF | TGTGCCAGCAGCACGGGACAGGGTATCTCCTACGAGCAGTACTTC
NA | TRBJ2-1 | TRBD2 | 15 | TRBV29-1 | CSVAGLAGTYNEQFF | TGCAGCGTTGCCGGACTAGCGGGGACTTACAATGAGCAGTTCTTC
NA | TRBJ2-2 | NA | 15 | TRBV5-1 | CASSLVVTGAGELFF | TGCGCCAGCAGCTTGGTCGTGACAGGCGCCGGGGAGCTGTTTTTT